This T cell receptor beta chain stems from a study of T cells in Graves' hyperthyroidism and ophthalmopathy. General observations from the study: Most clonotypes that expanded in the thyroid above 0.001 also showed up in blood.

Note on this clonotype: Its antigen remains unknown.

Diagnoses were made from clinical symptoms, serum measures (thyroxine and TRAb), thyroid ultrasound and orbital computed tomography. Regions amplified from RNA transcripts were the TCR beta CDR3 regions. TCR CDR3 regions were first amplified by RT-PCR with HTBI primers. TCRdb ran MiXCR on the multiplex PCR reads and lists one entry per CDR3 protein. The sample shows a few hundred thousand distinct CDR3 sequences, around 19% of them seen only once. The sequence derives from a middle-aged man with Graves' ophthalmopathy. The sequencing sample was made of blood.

The chain's CDR3 is CATSRRNSWAMNTEAFF. CDR3 bases: TGTGCCACCAGCAGACGTAACAGTTGGGCCATGAACACTGAAGCTTTCTTT. The J gene is TRBJ1-1, the V gene TRBV15; no definite D call. CDR3 length: 17 residues. V was trimmed by 2 bases and J by 0 bases, leaving 16 bases between them. The V gene's germline CDR1 is LNHNV and CDR2 YYDKDF (reference sequence). The full variable domain, in which reference TRBV15 and TRBJ1-1 provide the parts outside the CDR3, is DAMVIQNPRYQVTQFGKPVTLSCSQTLNHNVMYWYQQKSSQAPKLLFHYYDKDFNNEADTPDNFQSRRPNTSFCFLDIRSPGLGDTAMYLCATSRRNSWAMNTEAFFGQGTRLTVV.